This record looks at one TCR beta chain sequence and its context. This CDR3 comprises 15 residues. Trimming cost V 5 bases and J 3 bases; bases outside gene matches: 7. Germline lookup yields CDR1 LNHDA and CDR2 SQIVND (reference sequence). Methods used by the authors: Estimated nucleated cell counts came from reference gene primer amplification. The assay was immunoSEQ multiplex PCR, and TCRdb's table has in-frame clones only and misses some. V, J and clone size were drawn from that table, and D and trimming were deduced from the DNA. The repertoire holds about 210,000 clones, with more than 70% as singletons. The data were obtained in a study of blood T cell repertoires in COVID-19. As for the study in general: COVID-19 samples from acute and convalescent phases originated in the United States, Italy and Spain. PBMCs, B-cell-depleted T cells, or T cells provided the cDNA or gDNA that made up the material.

This TCR was recovered from a woman aged 45-65 years with acute or convalescent COVID-19. Source material: peripheral blood. The V gene is TRBV19, the J gene TRBJ1-2, with 9 bases lining up with TRBD1. In nucleotides, the CDR3 is TGTGCCAGTAGTCAACAGGGGGCCACTGACTATGGCTACACCTTC. This sequence encodes CASSQQGATDYGYTF.